The rows below give T cell receptor beta chains drawn from one sample of a study of control samples from healthy donors and cancer patients. Profiling relied on immunoSEQ multiplex PCR, and the TCRdb table lists in-frame clones only, not all of them. The sample contains about 48,000 clones, 93% of which appear only once. Sequencing was performed on PBMCs. The receptor source for this set is a woman aged 45-59 years with head and neck cancer. Each CDR3 is given with its conserved first and last residue. D genes are given only for firm matches. Some rows mark clone size as missing; the rest say once, few, many or name a class of expanded clone.

j_call	v_call	clone_size	d_call	cdr3_nt	cdr3_aa
TRBJ2-2	TRBV7-9	-	-	TGTGCCAGCAGCTTAGCGGGAGCGGGCACCGGGGAGCTGTTTTTT	CASSLAGAGTGELFF
TRBJ2-7	TRBV18	once	-	TGTGCCAGCTCACCACATCAGGGGACCGGCGAGCAGTACTTC	CASSPHQGTGEQYF
TRBJ2-7	TRBV5-6	-	-	TGTGCCAGCAGCTTAGGACCAACTTCCAACGAGCAGTACTTC	CASSLGPTSNEQYF
TRBJ2-7	TRBV7-2	-	TRBD1	TGTGCCAGCAGTTACGACAGGGGTAACGAGCAGTACTTC	CASSYDRGNEQYF
TRBJ2-5	TRBV7-2	-	-	TGTGCCAGCAGCTTAGCAGAGATAGCGGAGACCCAGTACTTC	CASSLAEIAETQYF
TRBJ2-7	TRBV4-3	few	-	TGCGCCAGCAGCCAAGAACAGGGTCCCTACGAGCAGTACTTC	CASSQEQGPYEQYF
TRBJ2-7	TRBV5-6	-	-	TGTGCCAGCAGCTTGATCAACTACGAGCAGTACTTC	CASSLINYEQYF
TRBJ1-2	TRBV15	-	-	TGTGCCACCAGCAGTCCTAGTTTCAACTATGGCTACACCTTC	CATSSPSFNYGYTF
TRBJ1-2	TRBV27	-	-	TGTGCCAGCAGTTTAAATGGGCAGGGCAACTATGGCTACACCTTC	CASSLNGQGNYGYTF
TRBJ2-1	TRBV2	-	-	TGTGCCAGCAGCCCGAGACCGTACATAGCCAATGAGCAGTTCTTC	CASSPRPYIANEQFF
TRBJ1-2	TRBV14	once	-	TGTGCCAGCAGCCAAGATCGGGGAGAGTACTACTATGGCTACACCTTC	CASSQDRGEYYYGYTF
TRBJ2-5	TRBV2	-	-	TGTGCCAGCAGGGAGACTGGATTACAAGAGACCCAGTACTTC	CASRETGLQETQYF
TRBJ1-2	TRBV14	-	-	TGTGCCAGCAGCCAAGATGTAGGAAGGACATATGGCTACACCTTC	CASSQDVGRTYGYTF
TRBJ2-2	TRBV18	once	-	TGTGCCAGCTCACCCGACAGAAGGCTCACCGGGGAGCTGTTTTTT	CASSPDRRLTGELFF
TRBJ2-7	TRBV5-1	-	-	TGCGCCAGCAGCTTGGGTAGCTCCTACGAGCAGTACTTC	CASSLGSSYEQYF
TRBJ2-5	TRBV29-1	-	-	TGCAGCGCGGGCCTTGGCCAAGAGACCCAGTACTTC	CSAGLGQETQYF
TRBJ1-4	TRBV7-2	-	TRBD1	TGTGCCAGCAGCCCCTGGACAGGCGGCGGGGAAAAACTGTTTTTT	CASSPWTGGGEKLFF
TRBJ1-4	TRBV10-3	-	TRBD1	TGTGCCATCAGTGAGAAGGGGGCCCTCAATGAAAAACTGTTTTTT	CAISEKGALNEKLFF
TRBJ2-7	TRBV2	-	-	TGTGCCAGCAGTCTCGGTACAGAGTGGAACGAGCAGTACTTC	CASSLGTEWNEQYF
TRBJ2-7	TRBV11-2	-	TRBD2	TGTGCCAGCAGCTCCCTACGACTAGCGGGAGCGCTCGAGCAGTACTTC	CASSSLRLAGALEQYF
TRBJ2-1	TRBV11-2	-	-	TGTGCCAGCAGCCCCCTGAGAGCGGCTTCCTACAATGAGCAGTTCTTC	CASSPLRAASYNEQFF
TRBJ1-4	TRBV3-1/TRBV3-2	-	-	TGTGCCAGCAGCCGTGGTGAAAAACTGTTTTTT	CASSRGEKLFF
TRBJ2-7	TRBV4-1	once	-	TGCGCCAGCAGCACCCGGGATAGCCCTGGGGACTACGAGCAGTACTTC	CASSTRDSPGDYEQYF